This T cell receptor (beta chain) was recorded in a study of T cell repertoires in cytomegalovirus infection. The germline V and J ends were trimmed by 2 bases and 8 bases, with 15 bases remaining between them. The length of the CDR3 is 13 residues. In germline, CDR1 is DFQATT, CDR2 SNEGSKA (reference sequence). TCRdb processed the reads anew with MiXCR; each CDR3 protein has one entry. The data show 200,000 to 300,000 distinct CDR3 sequences, 10% to 15% seen once. This clonotype was seen ten or more times. V gene TRBV20-1 combines with J gene TRBJ1-1, with D perhaps TRBD1 (5 bases). This receptor was identified in a human donor in good health (CMV status not recorded). Some clones in this sample may be carry-over from other donors' samples. Sample: PBMCs. In nucleotides, the CDR3 is TGCAGTGCTAGATCAGGGAGCCGGGGCGAAGCTTTCTTT. Protein: CSARSGSRGEAFF.